This TCR beta chain was retrieved from a study of T cell repertoires in cytomegalovirus infection. As to this clonotype: What it binds is unknown.

TCRdb used MiXCR to reprocess the reads, holding one entry per CDR3 protein. The sample shows some 940,000 distinct CDR3 sequences, roughly 30% of them seen only once. The CDR3 is 15 amino acids. Trimming stripped 0 bases from V and 7 bases from J, with 12 bases between. The germline V gene has CDR1 SEHNR and CDR2 FQNEAQ (reference sequence). Sample: cultured CD8+ T cells from PBMCs, taken from culture after CMV antigen stimulation. The clonotype comes from a human donor in good health (CMV status not recorded). Some clones in this sample may be carry-over from other donors' samples. The chain links TRBV7-9 to TRBJ1-4; maybe TRBD1 (5 bases). The CDR3 DNA reads as TGTGCCAGCAGCTTAGCGGGACCTGGAAGTGAAAAACTGTTTTTT. Translation: CASSLAGPGSEKLFF.